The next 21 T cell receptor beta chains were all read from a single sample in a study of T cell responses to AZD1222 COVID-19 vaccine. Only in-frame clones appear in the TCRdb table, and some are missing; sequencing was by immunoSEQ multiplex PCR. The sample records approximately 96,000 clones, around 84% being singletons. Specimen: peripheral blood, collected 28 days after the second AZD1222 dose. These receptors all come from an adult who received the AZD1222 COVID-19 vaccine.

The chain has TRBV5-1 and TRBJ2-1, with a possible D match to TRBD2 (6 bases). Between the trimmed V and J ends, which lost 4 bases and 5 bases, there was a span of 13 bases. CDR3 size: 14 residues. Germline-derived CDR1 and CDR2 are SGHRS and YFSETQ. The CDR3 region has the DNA TGCGCCAGCAGCAATTTGGGACTGGACAATGAGCAGTTCTTC. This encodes CASSNLGLDNEQFF.

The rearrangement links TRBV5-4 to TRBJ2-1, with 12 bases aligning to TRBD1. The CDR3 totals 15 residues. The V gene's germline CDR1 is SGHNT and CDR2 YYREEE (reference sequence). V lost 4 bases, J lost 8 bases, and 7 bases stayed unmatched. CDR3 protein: CASSTRDRGQDEQFF. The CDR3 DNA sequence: TGTGCCAGCAGCACCAGGGACAGGGGGCAAGATGAGCAGTTCTTC. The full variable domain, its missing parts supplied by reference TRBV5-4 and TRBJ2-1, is ETGVTQSPTHLIKTRGQQVTLRCSSQSGHNTVSWYQQALGQGPQFIFQYYREEENGRGNFPPRFSGLQFPNYSSELNVNALELDDSALYLCASSTRDRGQDEQFFGPGTRLTVL.

The CDR3 spells CASSSRQGSYEQYF. The CDR3 nucleotides read TGTGCCAGCAGCTCCCGACAGGGCTCCTACGAGCAGTACTTC. V and J are TRBV6-5 and TRBJ2-7, with 7 bases that match TRBD1. The CDR3 runs 14 residues. The V gene's germline CDR1 is MNHEY and CDR2 SVGAGI. With 6 bases clipped from V and 0 bases from J, the junction kept 5 bases outside the gene matches.

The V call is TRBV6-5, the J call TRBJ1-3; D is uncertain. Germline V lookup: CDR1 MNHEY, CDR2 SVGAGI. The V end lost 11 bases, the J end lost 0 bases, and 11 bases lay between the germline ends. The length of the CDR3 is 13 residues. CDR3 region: CAATSFSGNTIYF. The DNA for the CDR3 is TGTGCCGCAACTAGTTTCTCTGGAAACACCATATATTTT.

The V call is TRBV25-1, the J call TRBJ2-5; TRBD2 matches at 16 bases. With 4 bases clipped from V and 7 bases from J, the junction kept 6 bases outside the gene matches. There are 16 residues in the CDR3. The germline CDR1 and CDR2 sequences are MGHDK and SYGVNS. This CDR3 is CASSGLGLAGGGTQYF. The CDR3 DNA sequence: TGTGCCAGCAGTGGCCTGGGACTAGCGGGAGGGGGGACCCAGTACTTC.

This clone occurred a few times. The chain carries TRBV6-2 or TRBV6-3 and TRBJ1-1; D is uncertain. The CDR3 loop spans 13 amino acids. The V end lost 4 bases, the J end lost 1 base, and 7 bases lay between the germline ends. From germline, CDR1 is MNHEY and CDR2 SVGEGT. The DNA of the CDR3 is TGTGCCAGCAGTTCCAAGGAGAACACTGAAGCTTTCTTT. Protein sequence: CASSSKENTEAFF.

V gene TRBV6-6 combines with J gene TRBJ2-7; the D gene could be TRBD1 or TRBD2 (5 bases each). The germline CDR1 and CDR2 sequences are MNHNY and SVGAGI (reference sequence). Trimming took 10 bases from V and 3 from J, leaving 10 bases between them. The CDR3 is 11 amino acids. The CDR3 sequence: CAIRDGYEQYF. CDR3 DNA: TGTGCCATAAGGGACGGCTACGAGCAGTACTTC.

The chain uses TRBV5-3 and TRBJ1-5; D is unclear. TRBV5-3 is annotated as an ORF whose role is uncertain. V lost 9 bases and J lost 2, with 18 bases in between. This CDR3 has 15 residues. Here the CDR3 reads CAKRRTQVGNQPQHF. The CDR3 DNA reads TGTGCCAAAAGACGTACGCAGGTTGGCAATCAGCCCCAGCATTTT.

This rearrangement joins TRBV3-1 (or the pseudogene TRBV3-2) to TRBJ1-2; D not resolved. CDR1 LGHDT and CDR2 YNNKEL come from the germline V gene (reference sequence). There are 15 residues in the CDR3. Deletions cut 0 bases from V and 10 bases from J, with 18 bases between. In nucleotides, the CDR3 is TGTGCCAGCAGCCAAGATTTGGGAGGTGGGTCAGTCTACACCTTC. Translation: CASSQDLGGGSVYTF.

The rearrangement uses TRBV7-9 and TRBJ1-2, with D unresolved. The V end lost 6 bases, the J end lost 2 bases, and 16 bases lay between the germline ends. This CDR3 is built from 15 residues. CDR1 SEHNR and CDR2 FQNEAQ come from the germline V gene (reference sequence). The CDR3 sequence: CASRDLSRVNYGYTF. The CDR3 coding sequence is TGTGCCAGCAGAGATCTTTCCCGGGTAAACTATGGCTACACCTTC. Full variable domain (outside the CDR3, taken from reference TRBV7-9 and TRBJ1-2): DTGVSQNPRHKITKRGQNVTFRCDPISEHNRLYWYRQTLGQGPEFLTYFQNEAQLEKSRLLSDRFSAERPKGSFSTLEIQRTEQGDSAMYLCASRDLSRVNYGYTFGSGTRLTVV.

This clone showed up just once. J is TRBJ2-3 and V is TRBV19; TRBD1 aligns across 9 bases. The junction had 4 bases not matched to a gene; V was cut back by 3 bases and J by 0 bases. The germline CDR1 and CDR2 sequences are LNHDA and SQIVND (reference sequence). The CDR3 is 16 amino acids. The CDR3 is CASSIGQGTSTDTQYF. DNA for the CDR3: TGTGCCAGTAGTATCGGACAGGGGACTAGCACAGATACGCAGTATTTT.

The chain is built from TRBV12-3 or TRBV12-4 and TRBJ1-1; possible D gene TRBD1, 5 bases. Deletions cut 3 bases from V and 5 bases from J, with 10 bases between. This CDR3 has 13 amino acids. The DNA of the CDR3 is TGTGCCAGCAGTTTTAACCGGGGGACTGAAGCTTTCTTT. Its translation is CASSFNRGTEAFF.

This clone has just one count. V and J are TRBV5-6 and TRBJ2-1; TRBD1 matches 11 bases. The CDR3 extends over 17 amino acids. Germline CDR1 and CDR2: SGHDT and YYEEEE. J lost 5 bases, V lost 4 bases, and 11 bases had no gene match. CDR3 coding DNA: TGTGCCAGCAGCGGGGATGTGGGACAGGGGGTAGACAATGAGCAGTTCTTC. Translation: CASSGDVGQGVDNEQFF.

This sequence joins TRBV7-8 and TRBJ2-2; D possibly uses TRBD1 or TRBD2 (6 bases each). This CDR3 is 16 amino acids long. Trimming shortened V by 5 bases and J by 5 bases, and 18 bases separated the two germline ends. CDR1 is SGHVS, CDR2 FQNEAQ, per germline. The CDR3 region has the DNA TGTGCCAGCAGCACGCGGGACATCCAGGGGACCGGGGAGCTGTTTTTT. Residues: CASSTRDIQGTGELFF.

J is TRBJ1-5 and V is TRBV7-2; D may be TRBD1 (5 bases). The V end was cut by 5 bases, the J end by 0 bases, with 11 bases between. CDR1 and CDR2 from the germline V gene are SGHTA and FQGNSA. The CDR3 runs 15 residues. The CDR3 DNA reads TGTGCCAGCAGCCCCTGGGGGGTTAGCAATCAGCCCCAGCATTTT. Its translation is CASSPWGVSNQPQHF.

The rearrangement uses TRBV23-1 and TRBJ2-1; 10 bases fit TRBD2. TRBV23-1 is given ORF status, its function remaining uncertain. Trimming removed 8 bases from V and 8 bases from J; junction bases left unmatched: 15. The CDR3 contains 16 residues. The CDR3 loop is CASFPGVEREGDEQFF. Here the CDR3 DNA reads TGCGCCAGCTTCCCTGGCGTCGAGCGGGAGGGGGATGAGCAGTTCTTC.

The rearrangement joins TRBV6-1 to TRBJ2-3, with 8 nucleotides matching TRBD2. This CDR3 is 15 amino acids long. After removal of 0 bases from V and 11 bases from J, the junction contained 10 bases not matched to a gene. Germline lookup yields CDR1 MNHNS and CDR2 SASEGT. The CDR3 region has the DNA TGTGCCAGCAGTGAAGCGCAGGGGCAAGCGGGGGAGCAGTATTTT. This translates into CASSEAQGQAGEQYF.

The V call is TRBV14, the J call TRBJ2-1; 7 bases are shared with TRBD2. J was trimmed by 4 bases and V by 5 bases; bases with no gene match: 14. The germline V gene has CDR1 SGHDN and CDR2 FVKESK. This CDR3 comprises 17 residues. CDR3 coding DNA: TGTGCCAGCAGCGAAAGGGTTAGGGCTAGCGGTTACAATGAGCAGTTCTTC. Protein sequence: CASSERVRASGYNEQFF.

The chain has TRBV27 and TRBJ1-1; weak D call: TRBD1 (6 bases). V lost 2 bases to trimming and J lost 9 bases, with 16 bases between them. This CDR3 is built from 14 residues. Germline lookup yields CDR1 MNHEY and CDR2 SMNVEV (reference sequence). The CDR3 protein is CASSLDLRGPKAFF. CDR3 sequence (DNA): TGTGCCAGCAGTTTAGATCTCAGGGGCCCCAAAGCTTTCTTT.

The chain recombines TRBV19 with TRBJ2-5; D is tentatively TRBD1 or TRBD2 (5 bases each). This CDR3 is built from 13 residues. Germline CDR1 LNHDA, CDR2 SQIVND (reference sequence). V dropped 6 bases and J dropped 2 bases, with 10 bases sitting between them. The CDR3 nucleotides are TGTGCCAGTAGCCCGGGACGGCAAGAGACCCAGTACTTC. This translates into CASSPGRQETQYF.

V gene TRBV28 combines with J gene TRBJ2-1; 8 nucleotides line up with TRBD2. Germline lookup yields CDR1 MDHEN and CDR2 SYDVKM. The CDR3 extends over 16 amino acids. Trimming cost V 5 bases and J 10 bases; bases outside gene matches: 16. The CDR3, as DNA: TGTGCCAGCAGTACCCCATCGGGAGGGCCTCTCGGAGAGCAGTTCTTC. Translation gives CASSTPSGGPLGEQFF.